This TCR beta chain was found in a study of OX40 agonist ivuxolimab in advanced cancers. This table comes from immunoSEQ multiplex PCR, and its TCRdb copy is limited to in-frame clones, with some not included. The table shows some 73,000 clones, with approximately 90% occurring only once. Overall study results and limits: Clonal expansion in partial responders at 0.1-3.0 mg/kg ranked among the lowest.

Details on this clone: What it binds is unknown.

Germline lookup yields CDR1 SGHRS and CDR2 YFSETQ. V was trimmed by 3 bases and J by 3 bases, leaving 12 bases between them. CDR3 length equals 14 residues. The clonotype originates from an adult with an advanced solid tumor such as melanoma, head and neck, liver or kidney cancer. The material was CD4+ or CD8+ T cells sorted from blood, obtained in a trial of the OX40 agonist ivuxolimab. The chain employs TRBV5-1 and TRBJ1-1; D unresolved. The CDR3 region has the DNA TGCGCCAGCAGCTCAACCGGTGTATACACTGAAGCTTTCTTT. Amino acid sequence: CASSSTGVYTEAFF.